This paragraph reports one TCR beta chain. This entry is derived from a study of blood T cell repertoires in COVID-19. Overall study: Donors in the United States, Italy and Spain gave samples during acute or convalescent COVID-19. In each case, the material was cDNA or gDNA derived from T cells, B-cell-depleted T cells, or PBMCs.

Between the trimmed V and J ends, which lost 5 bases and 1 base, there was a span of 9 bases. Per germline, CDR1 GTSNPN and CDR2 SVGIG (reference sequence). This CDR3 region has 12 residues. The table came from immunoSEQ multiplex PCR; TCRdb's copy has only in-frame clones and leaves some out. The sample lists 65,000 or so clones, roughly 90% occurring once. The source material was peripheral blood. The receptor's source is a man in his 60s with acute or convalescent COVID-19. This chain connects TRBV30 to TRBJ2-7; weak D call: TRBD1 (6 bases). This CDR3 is CAWGDRSYEQYF. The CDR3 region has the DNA TGTGCCTGGGGCGACAGGTCCTACGAGCAGTACTTC. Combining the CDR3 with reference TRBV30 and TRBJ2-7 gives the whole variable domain SQTIHQWPATLVQPVGSPLSLECTVEGTSNPNLYWYRQAAGRGLQLLFYSVGIGQISSEVPQNLSASRPQDRQFILSSKKLLLSDSGFYLCAWGDRSYEQYFGPGTRLTVT.